Sequencing of this T cell receptor beta chain was carried out in a study of Ad26.COV2.S vaccination and SARS-CoV-2 variants. Study-wide findings and caveats: Vaccine recipients and placebo recipients showed similar non-spike TCR breadth. The breadth of spike-specific CD8+ and CD4+ T cell responses after vaccination was reportedly substantial. Total T cell responses were possibly underestimated by TCR breadth and depth analyses. Vaccine recipients surpassed placebo recipients in spike-specific TCR breadth.

Generated by immunoSEQ multiplex PCR, the TCRdb table keeps only in-frame clones and is missing some. The sample shows over 110,000 clones, approximately 90% of them seen only once. Germline V gene sequence: CDR1 MNHEY, CDR2 SVGAGI. CDR3 length equals 15 residues. The V and J ends lost 5 bases and 1 base, in that order; junction bases with no gene match: 4. About this clone itself: Its antigen is not known.

The genes are TRBV6-5 and TRBJ1-5; 8 bases align to TRBD1. The sequences come from peripheral blood, collected after recovery from COVID-19. The receptor was derived from a human donor who had recovered from COVID-19. The CDR3 nucleotides are TGTGCCAGCAGTCCCGACAGGGGCAGCAATCAGCCCCAGCATTTT. It codes for CASSPDRGSNQPQHF.